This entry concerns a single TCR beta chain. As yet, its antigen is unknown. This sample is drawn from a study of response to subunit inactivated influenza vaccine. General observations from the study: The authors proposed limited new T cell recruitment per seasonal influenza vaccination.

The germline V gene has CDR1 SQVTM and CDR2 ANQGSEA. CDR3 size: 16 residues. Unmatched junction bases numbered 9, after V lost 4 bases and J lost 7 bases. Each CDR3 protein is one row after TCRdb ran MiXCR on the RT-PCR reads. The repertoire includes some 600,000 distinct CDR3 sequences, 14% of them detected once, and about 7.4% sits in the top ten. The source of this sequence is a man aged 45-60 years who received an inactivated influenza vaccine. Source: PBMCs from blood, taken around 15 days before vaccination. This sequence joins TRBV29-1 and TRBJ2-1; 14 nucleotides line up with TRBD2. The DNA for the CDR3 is TGCAGCGTTGCCGGGACTAGCGGGAGTGGCGGGAATGAGCAGTTCTTC. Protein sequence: CSVAGTSGSGGNEQFF.